Presented here are 6 T cell receptor beta chains from one specimen sequenced in a study of T-cell memory formation after mild COVID-19. TCRdb re-called the 5' RACE reads through MiXCR, storing one row per CDR3 protein. There are tens of thousands of distinct CDR3 sequences in the sample; roughly a sixth occur only once, and about a third lies in the top ten. The specimen sequenced was PBMCs or a T cell subset sorted from them (not recorded which). These receptors were taken from an adult woman who had mild COVID-19 (a few samples of this study predate the infection). Cell type and time point are not known.

Only a few counts were recorded for this clonotype. This chain connects TRBV12-3 or TRBV12-4 to TRBJ2-7; D may match TRBD1 or TRBD2 (6 bases each). V lost 6 bases and J lost 6, with 15 bases in between. The CDR3 spans 13 residues. The CDR3 region is CASSMGGSAEQYF. In DNA form, the CDR3 reads TGTGCCAGCAGCATGGGGGGCTCTGCCGAGCAGTACTTC.

The rearrangement links TRBV7-6 to TRBJ1-6, with unresolved D. The CDR3 has 15 amino acids. Trimming cost V 5 bases and J 6 bases, with 14 bases left between them. The germline gives CDR1 SGHVS, CDR2 FNYEAQ. DNA for the CDR3: TGTGCCAGCAGCCCCGACTCTACTCGTAATTCACCCCTCCACTTT. Its protein is CASSPDSTRNSPLHF.

The table lists this clonotype with a few counts. DNA of the CDR3: TGCGCCAGCAGCCAAGTATTGTCGGGCGGGAATGAAAAACTGTTTTTT. It is translated as CASSQVLSGGNEKLFF. The chain employs TRBV4-1 and TRBJ1-4; D is unclear. The CDR3 consists of 16 residues. The V and J ends lost 1 base and 5 bases respectively, with 14 bases between them. Germline V lookup: CDR1 MGHRA, CDR2 YSYEKL.

V usage is TRBV3-1 and J usage is TRBJ2-5; D call uncertain. Germline-derived CDR1 and CDR2 are LGHDT and YNNKEL (reference sequence). Trimming pared 4 bases from V and 4 bases from J, leaving 13 bases between. The CDR3 covers 14 residues. The CDR3 here is CASSPWSMGETQYF. In nucleotides, the CDR3 is TGTGCCAGCAGCCCGTGGTCGATGGGAGAGACCCAGTACTTC.

This rearrangement joins TRBV11-2 to TRBJ2-3; 14 bases are a match to TRBD2. V lost 5 bases to trimming and J lost 3 bases; unmatched junction nucleotides: 13. The CDR3 extends over 19 amino acids. CDR1 and CDR2 from the germline V gene are SGHAT and FQNNGV. The CDR3 region has the DNA TGTGCCAGCAGCCCCTATCCCCGGACTAGCGGGGGGCTTACAGATACGCAGTATTTT. This encodes CASSPYPRTSGGLTDTQYF. Full variable domain (outside the CDR3, taken from reference TRBV11-2 and TRBJ2-3): EAGVAQSPRYKIIEKRQSVAFWCNPISGHATLYWYQQILGQGPKLLIQFQNNGVVDDSQLPKDRFSAERLKGVDSTLKIQPAKLEDSAVYLCASSPYPRTSGGLTDTQYFGPGTRLTVL.

This clonotype showed up many times. The V gene is TRBV7-8, the J gene TRBJ2-7; D is possibly TRBD1 or TRBD2 (7 bases each). The CDR3 extends over 14 amino acids. V was clipped by 5 bases and J by 4 bases, with 15 bases between them. Germline CDR1 and CDR2: SGHVS and FQNEAQ. CDR3 nucleotide sequence: TGTGCCAGCAGCCCAGGGGGAGGGGGATACGAGCAGTACTTC. This translates into CASSPGGGGYEQYF. The whole variable domain, filled in from reference TRBV7-8 and TRBJ2-7, reads GAGVSQSPRYKVAKRGQDVALRCDPISGHVSLFWYQQALGQGPEFLTYFQNEAQLDKSGLPSDRFFAERPEGSVSTLKIQRTQQEDSAVYLCASSPGGGGYEQYFGPGTRLTVT.